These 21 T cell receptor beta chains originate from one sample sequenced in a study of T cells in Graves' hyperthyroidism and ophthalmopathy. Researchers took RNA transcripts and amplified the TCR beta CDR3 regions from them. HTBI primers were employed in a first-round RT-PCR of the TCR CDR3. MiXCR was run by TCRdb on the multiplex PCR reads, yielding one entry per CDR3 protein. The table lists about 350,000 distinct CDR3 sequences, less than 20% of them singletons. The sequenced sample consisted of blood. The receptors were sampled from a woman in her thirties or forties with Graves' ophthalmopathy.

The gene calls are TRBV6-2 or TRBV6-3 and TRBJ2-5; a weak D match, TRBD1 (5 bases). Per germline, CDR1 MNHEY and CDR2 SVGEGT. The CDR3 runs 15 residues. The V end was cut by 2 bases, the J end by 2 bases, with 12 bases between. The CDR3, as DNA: TGTGCCAGCAGTTACCCCCCGGCAGGGCAAGAGACCCAGTACTTC. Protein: CASSYPPAGQETQYF.

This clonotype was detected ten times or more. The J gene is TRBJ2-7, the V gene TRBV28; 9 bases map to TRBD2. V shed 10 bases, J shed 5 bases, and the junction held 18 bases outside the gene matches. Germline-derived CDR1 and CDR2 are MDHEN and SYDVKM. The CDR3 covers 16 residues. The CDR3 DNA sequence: TGTGCCACCGCCCCATCTATTAGCGGGAGCCTAGACGAGCAGTACTTC. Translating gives CATAPSISGSLDEQYF.

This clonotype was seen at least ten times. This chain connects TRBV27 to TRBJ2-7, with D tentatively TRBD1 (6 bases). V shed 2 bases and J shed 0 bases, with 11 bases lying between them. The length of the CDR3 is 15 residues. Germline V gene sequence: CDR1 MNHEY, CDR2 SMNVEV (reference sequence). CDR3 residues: CASSLTQGISYEQYF. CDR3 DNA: TGTGCCAGCAGTTTAACGCAGGGGATCTCCTACGAGCAGTACTTC.

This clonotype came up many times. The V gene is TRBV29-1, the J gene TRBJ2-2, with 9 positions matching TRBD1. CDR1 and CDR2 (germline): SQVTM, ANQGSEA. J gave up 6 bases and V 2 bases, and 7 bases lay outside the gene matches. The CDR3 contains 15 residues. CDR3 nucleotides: TGCAGCGTTGAAAAGGTTGGACAGGGGCCCGGGGAGCTGTTTTTT. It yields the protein CSVEKVGQGPGELFF.

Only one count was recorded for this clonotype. The CDR3 here is CASSYGGDGEQYF. The CDR3 DNA is TGTGCCAGCAGTTATGGGGGGGACGGTGAGCAGTACTTC. The chain recombines TRBV12-3 or TRBV12-4 with TRBJ2-7; 7 bases align to TRBD2. The CDR3 is 13 amino acids. V trimming: 4 bases; J trimming: 7 bases; junction bases outside the gene matches: 7.

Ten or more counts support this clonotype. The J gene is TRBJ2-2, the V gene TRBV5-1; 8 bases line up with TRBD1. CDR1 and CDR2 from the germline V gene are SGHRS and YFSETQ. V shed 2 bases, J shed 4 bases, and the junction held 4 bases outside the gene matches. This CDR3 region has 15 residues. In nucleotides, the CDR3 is TGCGCCAGCAGCTTTGGACAGGGTGGCACCGGGGAGCTGTTTTTT. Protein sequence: CASSFGQGGTGELFF.

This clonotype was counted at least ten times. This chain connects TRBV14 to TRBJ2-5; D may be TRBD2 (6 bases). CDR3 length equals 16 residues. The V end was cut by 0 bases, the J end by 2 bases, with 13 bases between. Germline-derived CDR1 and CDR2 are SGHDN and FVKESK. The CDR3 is CASSQEILARQETQYF. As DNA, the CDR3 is TGTGCCAGCAGCCAAGAGATCCTAGCGAGGCAAGAGACCCAGTACTTC.

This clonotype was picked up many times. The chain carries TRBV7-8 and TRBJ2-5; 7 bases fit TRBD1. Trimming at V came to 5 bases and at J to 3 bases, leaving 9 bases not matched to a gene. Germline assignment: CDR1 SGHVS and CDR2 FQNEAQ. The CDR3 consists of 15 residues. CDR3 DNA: TGTGCCAGCAGCCCAGAACGTACAGGGGAAGAGACCCAGTACTTC. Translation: CASSPERTGEETQYF. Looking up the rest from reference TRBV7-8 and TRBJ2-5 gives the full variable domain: GAGVSQSPRYKVAKRGQDVALRCDPISGHVSLFWYQQALGQGPEFLTYFQNEAQLDKSGLPSDRFFAERPEGSVSTLKIQRTQQEDSAVYLCASSPERTGEETQYFGPGTRLLVL.

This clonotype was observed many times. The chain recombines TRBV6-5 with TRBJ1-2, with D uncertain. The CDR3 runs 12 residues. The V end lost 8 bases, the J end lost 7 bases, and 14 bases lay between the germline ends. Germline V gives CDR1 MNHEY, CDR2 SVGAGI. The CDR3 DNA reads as TGTGCCAGCTCGAGGGCCGTGTCTGGCTACACCTTC. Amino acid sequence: CASSRAVSGYTF.

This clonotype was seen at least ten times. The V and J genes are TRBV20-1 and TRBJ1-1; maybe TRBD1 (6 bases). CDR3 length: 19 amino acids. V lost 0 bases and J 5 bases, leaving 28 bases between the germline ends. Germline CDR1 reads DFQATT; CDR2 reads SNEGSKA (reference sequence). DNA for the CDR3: TGCAGTGCTAGAGATCTCCGGCAGGGGAAGGTGTGGGTTCGGACTGAAGCTTTCTTT. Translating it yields CSARDLRQGKVWVRTEAFF.

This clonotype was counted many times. The CDR3 DNA reads as TGTGCCAGCAAGGGAAGGGCCGGGGAGCTGTTTTTT. Its protein product is CASKGRAGELFF. The chain carries TRBV28 and TRBJ2-2; no reliable D call. The CDR3 runs to 12 residues. CDR1 is MDHEN and CDR2 is SYDVKM in the germline V gene. V dropped 7 bases and J dropped 6 bases, with 9 bases sitting between them.

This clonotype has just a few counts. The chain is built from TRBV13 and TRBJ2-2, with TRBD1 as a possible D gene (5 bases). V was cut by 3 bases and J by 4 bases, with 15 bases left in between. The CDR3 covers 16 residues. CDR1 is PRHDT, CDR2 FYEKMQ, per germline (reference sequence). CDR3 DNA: TGTGCCAGCAGCTTCAGAGGCAGGGCGAGCACCGGGGAGCTGTTTTTT. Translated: CASSFRGRASTGELFF.

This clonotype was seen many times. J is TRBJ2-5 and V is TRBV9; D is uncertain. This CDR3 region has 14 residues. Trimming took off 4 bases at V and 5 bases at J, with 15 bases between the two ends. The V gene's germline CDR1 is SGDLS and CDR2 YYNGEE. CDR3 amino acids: CASSTHSIGETQYF. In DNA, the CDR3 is TGTGCCAGCAGCACGCATAGCATTGGGGAGACCCAGTACTTC.

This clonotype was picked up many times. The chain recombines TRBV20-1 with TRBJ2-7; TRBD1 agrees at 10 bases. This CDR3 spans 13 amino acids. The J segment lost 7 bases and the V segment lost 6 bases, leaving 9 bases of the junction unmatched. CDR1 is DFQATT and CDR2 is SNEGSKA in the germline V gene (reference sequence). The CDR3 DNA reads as TGCAGTGCATCCGGGACAGGGGTCGGGGAGCAGTACTTC. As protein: CSASGTGVGEQYF.

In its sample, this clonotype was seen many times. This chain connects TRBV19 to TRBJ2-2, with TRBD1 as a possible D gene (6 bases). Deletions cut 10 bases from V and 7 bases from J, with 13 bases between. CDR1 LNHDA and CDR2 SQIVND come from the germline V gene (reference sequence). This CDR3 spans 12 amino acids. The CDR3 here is CATEAGDGELFF. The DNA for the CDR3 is TGTGCCACCGAGGCAGGGGACGGGGAGCTGTTTTTT.

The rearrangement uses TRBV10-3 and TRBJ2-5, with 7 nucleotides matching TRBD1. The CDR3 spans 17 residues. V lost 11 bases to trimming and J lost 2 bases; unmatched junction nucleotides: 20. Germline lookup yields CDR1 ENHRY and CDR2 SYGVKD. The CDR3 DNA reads TGTGCCCACGCCAGGGGGAACAGGCCACTCGTACAAGAGACCCAGTACTTC. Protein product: CAHARGNRPLVQETQYF.

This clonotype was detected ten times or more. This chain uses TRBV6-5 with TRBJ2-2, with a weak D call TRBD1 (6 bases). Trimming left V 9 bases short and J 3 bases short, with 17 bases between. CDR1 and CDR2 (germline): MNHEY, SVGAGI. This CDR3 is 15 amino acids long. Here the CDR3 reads CASILGQHHTGELFF. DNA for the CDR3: TGTGCCAGTATTCTCGGACAGCACCACACCGGGGAGCTGTTTTTT.

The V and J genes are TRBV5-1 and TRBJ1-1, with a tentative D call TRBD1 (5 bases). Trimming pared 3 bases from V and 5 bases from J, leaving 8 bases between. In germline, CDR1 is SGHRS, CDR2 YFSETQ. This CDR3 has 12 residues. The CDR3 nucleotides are TGCGCCAGCAGCTGGGAGGGGACTGAAGCTTTCTTT. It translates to CASSWEGTEAFF.

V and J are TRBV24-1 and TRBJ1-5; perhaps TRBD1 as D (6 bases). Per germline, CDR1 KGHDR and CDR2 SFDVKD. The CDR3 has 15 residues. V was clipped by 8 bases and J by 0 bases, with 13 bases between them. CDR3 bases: TGTGCCACCACCCCGGACAGCAGTAGCAATCAGCCCCAGCATTTT. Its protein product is CATTPDSSSNQPQHF.

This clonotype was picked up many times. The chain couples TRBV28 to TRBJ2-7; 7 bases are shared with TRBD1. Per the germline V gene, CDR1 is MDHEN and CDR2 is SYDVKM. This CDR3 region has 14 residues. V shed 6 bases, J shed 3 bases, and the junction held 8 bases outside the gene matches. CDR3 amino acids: CASRASGQLYEQYF. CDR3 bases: TGTGCCAGCAGGGCCTCGGGACAGCTCTACGAGCAGTACTTC.

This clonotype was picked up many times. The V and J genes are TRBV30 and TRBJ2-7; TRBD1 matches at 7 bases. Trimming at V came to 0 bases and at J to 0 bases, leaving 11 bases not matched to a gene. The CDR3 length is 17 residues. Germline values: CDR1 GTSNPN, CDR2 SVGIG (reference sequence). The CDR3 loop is CAWSVGRTTGHSYEQYF. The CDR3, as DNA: TGTGCCTGGAGTGTCGGGCGAACGACAGGGCACTCCTACGAGCAGTACTTC.